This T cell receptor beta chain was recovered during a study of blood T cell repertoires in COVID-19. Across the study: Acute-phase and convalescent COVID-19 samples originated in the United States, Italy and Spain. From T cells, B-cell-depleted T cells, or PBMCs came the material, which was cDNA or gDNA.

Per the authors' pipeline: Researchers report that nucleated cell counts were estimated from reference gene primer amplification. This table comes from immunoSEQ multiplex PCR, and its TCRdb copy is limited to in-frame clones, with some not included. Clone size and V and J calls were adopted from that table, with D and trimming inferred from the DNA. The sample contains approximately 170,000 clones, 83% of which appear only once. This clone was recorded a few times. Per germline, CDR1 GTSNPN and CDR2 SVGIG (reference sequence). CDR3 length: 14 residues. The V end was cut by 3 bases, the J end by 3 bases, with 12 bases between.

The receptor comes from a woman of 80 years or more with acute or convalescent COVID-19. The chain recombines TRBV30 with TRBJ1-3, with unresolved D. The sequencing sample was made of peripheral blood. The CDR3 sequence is CAWRVWGGGNTIYF. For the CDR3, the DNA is TGTGCCTGGAGGGTGTGGGGAGGTGGAAACACCATATATTTT.